This TCR beta chain was retrieved from a study of blood T cell repertoires in COVID-19. Study in general: The United States, Italy and Spain supplied acute and convalescent COVID-19 samples.

V was shortened by 4 bases and J by 6 bases, with 10 bases between the two germline ends. The length of the CDR3 is 11 residues. CDR1 and CDR2 (germline): SQVTM, ANQGSEA. Clones were read by immunoSEQ multiplex PCR, and TCRdb kept only the in-frame ones, dropping some. The table lists about 250,000 clones, approximately 90% of them singletons. The TCR originated in a man aged 40-49 years who had recovered from COVID-19. The specimen was PBMCs or T cells enriched from blood (not recorded which). V is TRBV29-1 and J is TRBJ2-7; no firm D call. CDR3 DNA sequence: TGCAGCGTTGCACAATCAGGCGAGCAGTACTTC. Protein: CSVAQSGEQYF.